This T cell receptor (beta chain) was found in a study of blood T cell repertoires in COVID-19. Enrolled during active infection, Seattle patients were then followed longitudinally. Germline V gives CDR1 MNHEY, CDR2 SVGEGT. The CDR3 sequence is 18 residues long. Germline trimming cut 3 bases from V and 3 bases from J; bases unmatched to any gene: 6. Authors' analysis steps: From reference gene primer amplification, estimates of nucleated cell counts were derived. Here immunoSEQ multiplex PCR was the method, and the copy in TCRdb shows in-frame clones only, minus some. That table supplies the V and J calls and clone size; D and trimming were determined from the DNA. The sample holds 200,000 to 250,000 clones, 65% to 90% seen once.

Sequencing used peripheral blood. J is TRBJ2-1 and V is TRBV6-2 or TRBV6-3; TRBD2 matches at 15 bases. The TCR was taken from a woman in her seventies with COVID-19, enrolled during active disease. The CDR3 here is CASSYRGLAGGGYNEQFF. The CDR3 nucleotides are TGTGCCAGCAGTTATAGAGGACTAGCGGGAGGGGGCTACAATGAGCAGTTCTTC.